Below are 3 T cell receptor beta chains sequenced from a single sample in a study of shared clonotypes between healthy human individuals (dated by TCRdb to about 2020). The method was the immunoSEQ multiplex PCR assay. This immuneACCESS table, as held by TCRdb, lists in-frame sequences with V and J called but not all clones. Of the missing ones, under half trace to an unresolved V gene in checked studies; the others have no known cause. Recorded for this sample are over a million clones; around 78% of them occurred a single time. 0.55% to 0.7% of the sample belongs to the ten largest clones. Sequencing was done on a sample of memory CD4+ T cells from PBMCs. Sample cell subset or site, as interpreted from the label and publication: CD45RA-negative fraction. The receptor set was obtained from a man aged 18 to 35 in good health. Some clones in this sample may be carry-over from other donors' samples.

This chain connects TRBV7-9 to TRBJ1-1; perhaps TRBD1 as D (5 bases). The CDR3 sequence is 15 residues long. Trimming removed 4 bases from V and 7 bases from J, with 19 bases in between. Germline-derived CDR1 and CDR2 are SEHNR and FQNEAQ (reference sequence). The CDR3 loop reads CASSSGTVGDLEAFF. Here the CDR3 DNA reads TGTGCCAGCAGCTCTGGGACCGTGGGGGATCTTGAAGCTTTCTTT.

The chain has TRBV7-3 and TRBJ1-2; TRBD1 matches 8 bases. There are 14 residues in the CDR3. From germline, CDR1 is SGHTA and CDR2 FQGTGA. Germline trimming cut 6 bases from V and 0 bases from J; bases unmatched to any gene: 3. The CDR3 reads CASSSTGANYGYTF. Here the CDR3 DNA reads TGTGCCAGCAGTTCGACAGGGGCTAACTATGGCTACACCTTC.

The V gene is TRBV5-6, the J gene TRBJ2-7; 10 positions agree with TRBD1. The CDR3 has 17 amino acids. The V gene end was trimmed by 3 bases and the J gene end by 2 bases; junction bases not matched to a gene: 11. The germline CDR1 and CDR2 sequences are SGHDT and YYEEEE. Written as DNA, the CDR3 is TGTGCCAGCAGCTATATAACCGCAGGACAGGGGGCCTACGAGCAGTACTTC. This gives the protein CASSYITAGQGAYEQYF.